These 9 T cell receptor beta chains share one sample of origin, sequenced in a study of cytotoxic CD8 clonotypes in ibrutinib-treated CLL. Profiled with immunoSEQ multiplex PCR; TCRdb holds only in-frame clones, not every one. In the table there are roughly 200,000 clones, about 75% of which are singletons. Specimen: PBMCs, collected after 12 months of ibrutinib treatment. The receptors stem from a human donor with chronic lymphocytic leukemia.

The chain links TRBV7-2 to TRBJ2-3; 13 bases are a match to TRBD2. Per germline, CDR1 SGHTA and CDR2 FQGNSA. This CDR3 has 16 amino acids. J gave up 6 bases and V 0 bases, and 3 bases lay outside the gene matches. CDR3 nucleotides: TGTGCCAGCAGCTTAGCGCTGACTAGCGGGGGGGATACGCAGTATTTT. This gives the protein CASSLALTSGGDTQYF.

The chain combines TRBV6-5 with TRBJ1-6; D is ambiguous. CDR1 MNHEY and CDR2 SVGAGI come from the germline V gene. The V and J ends lost 2 bases and 10 bases respectively, with 9 bases between them. The CDR3 covers 13 residues. The CDR3 sequence is CASSYKGGSPLHF. CDR3 DNA: TGTGCCAGCAGTTACAAAGGAGGGTCACCCCTCCACTTT.

J is TRBJ2-3 and V is TRBV5-1; D is possibly TRBD1 or TRBD2 (5 bases each). The CDR3 consists of 14 residues. Germline loops: CDR1 SGHRS, CDR2 YFSETQ. Trimming stripped 0 bases from V and 6 bases from J, with 11 bases between. CDR3 nucleotides: TGCGCCAGCAGCTTGGGTGAGGGGACGGATACGCAGTATTTT. Residues: CASSLGEGTDTQYF.

V usage is TRBV13 and J usage is TRBJ2-2; D is perhaps TRBD1 (5 bases). The CDR3 runs 19 residues. Trimming cost V 5 bases and J 2 bases, with 24 bases left between them. Germline values: CDR1 PRHDT, CDR2 FYEKMQ (reference sequence). The CDR3 nucleotides are TGTGCCAGCAGCACATCCCTGAGATCAGGGATGGATAACACCGGGGAGCTGTTTTTT. As protein: CASSTSLRSGMDNTGELFF.

The chain links TRBV6-5 to TRBJ1-2; D gene ambiguous. The germline V gene has CDR1 MNHEY and CDR2 SVGAGI. V lost 5 bases to trimming and J lost 6 bases, with 13 bases between them. This CDR3 region has 13 residues. CDR3 loop: CASSPFLNNGYTF. In DNA form, the CDR3 reads TGTGCCAGCAGTCCATTTCTCAACAATGGCTACACCTTC.

This chain joins TRBV7-8 and TRBJ2-1, with TRBD2 identical over 8 bases. V gave up 1 base and J gave up 7 bases; unmatched junction bases: 3. Germline V gene data show CDR1 as SGHVS and CDR2 as FQNEAQ. This CDR3 has 14 amino acids. The CDR3, as DNA: TGTGCCAGCAGCTTAGTGGGGACTAGAAATGAGCAGTTCTTC. Translation gives CASSLVGTRNEQFF.

The chain couples TRBV9 to TRBJ1-2, with a weak D call TRBD1 (6 bases). Trimming left V 0 bases short and J 2 bases short, with 17 bases between. CDR1 and CDR2 (germline): SGDLS, YYNGEE. The CDR3 runs to 17 residues. The CDR3 here is CASSVGTGRGLNYGYTF. The CDR3 DNA is TGTGCCAGCAGCGTAGGCACAGGGAGAGGGCTGAACTATGGCTACACCTTC.

CDR3 protein: CASSERGSGANVLTF. CDR3 bases: TGTGCCAGCAGCGAAAGGGGGTCTGGGGCCAACGTCCTGACTTTC. The gene calls are TRBV9 and TRBJ2-6, with D tentatively TRBD1 (6 bases). Germline loops: CDR1 SGDLS, CDR2 YYNGEE. The V and J ends lost 3 bases and 1 base respectively, with 8 bases between them. This CDR3 has 15 residues.

This clone has only a few counts. The chain employs TRBV9 and TRBJ2-7, with D perhaps given as TRBD1 or TRBD2 (5 bases each). Trimming took 4 bases from V and 0 from J, leaving 17 bases between them. The CDR3 runs 16 residues. Germline CDR1 is SGDLS and CDR2 is YYNGEE. CDR3 in amino acids: CASSPRDQGPSYEQYF. For the CDR3, the DNA is TGTGCCAGCAGCCCCCGGGACCAAGGACCCTCCTACGAGCAGTACTTC.